The 26 T cell receptor beta chains below all came from one sample that was sequenced in a study of T cells in Graves' hyperthyroidism and ophthalmopathy. Authors of the study amplified TCR beta CDR3 regions from RNA transcripts. With the HTBI primer set, the TCR CDR3 went through a first round of RT-PCR. TCRdb fed the multiplex PCR reads into MiXCR, producing one record per CDR3 protein. The repertoire holds some 700,000 distinct CDR3 sequences, with 17% as singletons. The source material was blood. These receptors came from a man between 50 and 59 years old with Graves' hyperthyroidism.

The chain joins TRBV7-9 to TRBJ2-7; D unresolved. The length of the CDR3 is 13 residues. V shed 10 bases and J shed 1 base, with 14 bases lying between them. Germline V gives CDR1 SEHNR, CDR2 FQNEAQ (reference sequence). CDR3 bases: TGTGCCACCAGAGAGACCCCATCCTACGAGCAGTACTTC. Residues: CATRETPSYEQYF.

This clonotype was counted only a few times. The chain couples TRBV20-1 to TRBJ2-3; tentatively, D is TRBD1 or TRBD2 (5 bases each). The germline V gene encodes CDR1 DFQATT and CDR2 SNEGSKA (reference sequence). CDR3 size: 11 residues. V lost 3 bases to trimming and J lost 5 bases, with 6 bases between them. The CDR3 spells CSASGGDTQYF. The CDR3 DNA follows: TGCAGTGCTAGTGGGGGAGATACGCAGTATTTT.

In this sample, this clonotype turned up many times. This chain joins TRBV24-1 and TRBJ2-1; TRBD2 matches 12 bases. CDR3 length: 15 amino acids. From germline, CDR1 is KGHDR and CDR2 SFDVKD. J lost 6 bases, V lost 3 bases, and 2 bases had no gene match. The CDR3 DNA is TGTGCCACCAGTGATCAACTAGCGGGAGGCAATGAGCAGTTCTTC. Protein sequence: CATSDQLAGGNEQFF.

This clonotype was detected many times. The chain is built from TRBV12-3 or TRBV12-4 and TRBJ2-3; D is unclear. This CDR3 is built from 15 residues. Deletions cut 6 bases from V and 5 bases from J, with 18 bases between. The CDR3 loop reads CASRLNPRIVDTQYF. The DNA for the CDR3 is TGTGCCAGCAGACTCAATCCCAGGATCGTAGATACGCAGTATTTT.

This clonotype came up many times. The chain links TRBV19 to TRBJ2-2; D ambiguous. Germline V CDR1 and CDR2: LNHDA, SQIVND (reference sequence). The CDR3 has 14 residues. The V end lost 7 bases, the J end lost 6 bases, and 15 bases lay between the germline ends. The CDR3 region is CASMPLNWAGELFF. CDR3 in DNA: TGTGCCAGTATGCCCCTTAACTGGGCCGGGGAGCTGTTTTTT.

This clonotype has a count of ten or more. V gene TRBV10-3 combines with J gene TRBJ2-2; 7 nucleotides align to TRBD2. With 0 bases clipped from V and 0 bases from J, the junction kept 1 base outside the gene matches. Looked up from germline, CDR1 is ENHRY and CDR2 is SYGVKD. The CDR3 loop spans 16 amino acids. The DNA of the CDR3 is TGTGCCATCAGTGAGTCCAGCGGGACGAACACCGGGGAGCTGTTTTTT. Translation gives CAISESSGTNTGELFF.

At least ten counts were recorded for this clonotype. The genes are TRBV20-1 and TRBJ2-5; no clear D gene. This CDR3 has 9 residues. V shed 8 bases and J shed 5 bases, with 6 bases lying between them. Germline CDR1 and CDR2: DFQATT and SNEGSKA (reference sequence). CDR3 loop: CSPGETQYF. DNA for the CDR3: TGCAGTCCGGGTGAGACCCAGTACTTC.

Many counts were recorded for this clonotype. The V and J genes are TRBV7-9 and TRBJ2-1; D remains ambiguous. V lost 3 bases and J lost 11, with 14 bases in between. The V gene's germline CDR1 is SEHNR and CDR2 FQNEAQ (reference sequence). The CDR3 length is 13 residues. CDR3 loop: CASSFIFHHQQFF. CDR3 DNA sequence: TGTGCCAGCAGCTTTATTTTCCACCATCAGCAGTTCTTC. Filled out from reference TRBV7-9 and TRBJ2-1, the complete variable domain reads DTGVSQNPRHKITKRGQNVTFRCDPISEHNRLYWYRQTLGQGPEFLTYFQNEAQLEKSRLLSDRFSAERPKGSFSTLEIQRTEQGDSAMYLCASSFIFHHQQFFGPGTRLTVL.

About this clonotype itself: A read error may explain this, as a much larger clone is one base away. The V call is TRBV27, the J call TRBJ2-1; the match to TRBD1 covers 9 bases. With 6 bases clipped from V and 5 bases from J, the junction kept 5 bases outside the gene matches. Germline assignment: CDR1 MNHEY and CDR2 SMNVEV (reference sequence). This CDR3 has 14 residues. Written as DNA, the CDR3 is TGTGCCAGCAGCCGACAGGGGGACCACAATGAGCAGTTCTTC. The encoded protein is CASSRQGDHNEQFF.

Remarks on this clonotype: Given a much more abundant clone one base away, this may be a read error. The chain uses TRBV6-5 and TRBJ2-4; 8 bases line up with TRBD2. From germline, CDR1 is MNHEY and CDR2 SVGAGI. Trimming took 3 bases from V and 3 from J; bases not matched to a gene: 13. This CDR3 is 18 amino acids long. CDR3 sequence (DNA): TGTGCCAGCAGTTATAAGCGGGAGACGAATGATGGCAAAAACATTCAGTACTTC. Translation gives CASSYKRETNDGKNIQYF.

The V and J genes are TRBV20-1 and TRBJ2-7; D is ambiguous. The CDR3 runs to 13 residues. Trimming left V 5 bases short and J 4 bases short, with 15 bases between. Germline V gene data show CDR1 as DFQATT and CDR2 as SNEGSKA (reference sequence). Written as DNA, the CDR3 is TGCAGTGCTCCGACACCCAGACCTTACGAGCAGTACTTC. Translating it yields CSAPTPRPYEQYF.

This clonotype showed up many times. The rearrangement links TRBV7-9 to TRBJ2-1; the match to TRBD1 covers 7 bases. CDR1 is SEHNR and CDR2 is FQNEAQ in the germline V gene (reference sequence). J was trimmed by 4 bases and V by 7 bases; bases with no gene match: 13. The CDR3 consists of 16 residues. The CDR3 DNA follows: TGTGCCAGCATCAATGACAGGGAAACCAGTTACAATGAGCAGTTCTTC. This gives the protein CASINDRETSYNEQFF.

This clonotype came up a few times. The CDR3, as DNA: TGTGCCAGCAGCTTGTTTAGATCTGGGGCCAACGTCCTGACTTTC. This codes for CASSLFRSGANVLTF. The chain recombines TRBV5-7 with TRBJ2-6; unclear D gene. TRBV5-7 is recorded as an ORF, its role being uncertain. V shed 1 base and J shed 1 base, with 6 bases lying between them. There are 15 residues in the CDR3.

The rearrangement joins TRBV7-9 to TRBJ2-7; D ambiguous. The CDR3 is 15 residues long. CDR1 SEHNR and CDR2 FQNEAQ come from the germline V gene (reference sequence). With 4 bases removed from V and 0 bases from J, the gap between germline ends came to 13 bases. CDR3: CASSSVDGVSYEQYF. DNA of the CDR3: TGTGCCAGCAGCTCCGTCGACGGAGTCTCCTACGAGCAGTACTTC.

The chain couples TRBV20-1 to TRBJ2-1; D is perhaps TRBD2 (5 bases). The CDR3 is 15 amino acids. Germline lookup yields CDR1 DFQATT and CDR2 SNEGSKA (reference sequence). V lost 7 bases and J 0 bases, leaving 16 bases between the germline ends. The DNA for the CDR3 is TGCAGTGTCACCCTCTGGACTGGCTCCTACAATGAGCAGTTCTTC. Residues: CSVTLWTGSYNEQFF.

At least ten counts were recorded for this clonotype. This rearrangement joins TRBV18 to TRBJ2-5, with D perhaps matching TRBD1 (5 bases). The germline gives CDR1 KGHSH, CDR2 LQKENI. This CDR3 contains 13 residues. V shed 1 base and J shed 3 bases, with 6 bases lying between them. CDR3 nucleotides: TGTGCCAGCTCACCACAGACAGAAGAGACCCAGTACTTC. Translation: CASSPQTEETQYF.

CDR3 bases: TGTGCCAGCACCCCCTCCCTTCGGGACACCTTAGCCAAAAACATTCAGTACTTC. This encodes CASTPSLRDTLAKNIQYF. The genes are TRBV6-2 or TRBV6-3 and TRBJ2-4; a possible D gene is TRBD1 (6 bases). V lost 7 bases and J 0 bases, leaving 22 bases between the germline ends. CDR1 and CDR2 (germline): MNHEY, SVGEGT. This CDR3 has 18 residues.

This clonotype has ten or more counts. V gene TRBV27 combines with J gene TRBJ1-1; D is unclear. Germline V CDR1 and CDR2: MNHEY, SMNVEV (reference sequence). The CDR3 extends over 14 amino acids. Trimming took 3 bases from V and 1 from J, leaving 9 bases between them. CDR3 nucleotide sequence: TGTGCCAGCAGTTTGGGGTCGGGGAACACTGAAGCTTTCTTT. Translation gives CASSLGSGNTEAFF.

The chain combines TRBV30 with TRBJ2-7; tentative D call: TRBD2 (6 bases). The V gene lost 0 bases and the J gene lost 8 bases, with 17 bases spanning the gap. The CDR3 sequence is 14 residues long. Germline V lookup: CDR1 GTSNPN, CDR2 SVGIG (reference sequence). This CDR3 is CAWSVWQGGRQQYF. DNA of the CDR3: TGTGCCTGGAGTGTCTGGCAGGGAGGTAGGCAGCAGTACTTC.

The chain carries TRBV19 and TRBJ2-3; unclear D gene. The CDR3 is 11 residues long. Per germline, CDR1 LNHDA and CDR2 SQIVND (reference sequence). The V end lost 1 base, the J end lost 10 bases, and 6 bases lay between the germline ends. CDR3 protein: CASSIGSAQYF. The CDR3, as DNA: TGTGCCAGTAGTATAGGATCGGCGCAGTATTTT.

In its sample, this clonotype was seen many times. The chain couples TRBV6-1 to TRBJ2-5, with D perhaps matching TRBD2 (6 bases). Per the germline V gene, CDR1 is MNHNS and CDR2 is SASEGT. The CDR3 runs 15 residues. V was trimmed by 7 bases and J by 5 bases, leaving 20 bases between them. For the CDR3, the DNA is TGTGCCAGCACCGAGGCACCATGGAGGGTTGAGACCCAGTACTTC. This codes for CASTEAPWRVETQYF.

There are many counts of this clonotype. This chain connects TRBV11-2 to TRBJ2-3, with 11 bases that match TRBD2. The CDR3 is 17 amino acids. V lost 2 bases to trimming and J lost 5 bases; unmatched junction nucleotides: 9. Germline CDR1 SGHAT, CDR2 FQNNGV. The DNA of the CDR3 is TGTGCCAGCAGCTTATCGGTTGGACTAGCGGGCGAAGATACGCAGTATTTT. Protein product: CASSLSVGLAGEDTQYF.

A few counts support this clonotype. The V and J genes are TRBV11-2 and TRBJ2-2, with TRBD2 matching 13 bases. The germline CDR1 and CDR2 sequences are SGHAT and FQNNGV. The CDR3 spans 16 residues. Trimming at V came to 4 bases and at J to 6 bases, leaving 5 bases not matched to a gene. This CDR3 is CASSSRTSGSPGELFF. CDR3 bases: TGTGCCAGCAGCTCCCGGACTAGCGGGAGTCCCGGGGAGCTGTTTTTT.

Turning to this clonotype: This may be a read error, as it is one base from a much larger clone. The V gene is TRBV5-5, the J gene TRBJ1-2; weak D call: TRBD1 (6 bases). Looked up from germline, CDR1 is SGHKS and CDR2 is YYEKEE (reference sequence). This CDR3 region has 13 residues. V was clipped by 5 bases and J by 12 bases, with 20 bases between them. CDR3 sequence (DNA): TGTGCCAGCAGTTTTATTCGGGGACACGGCGACACCTTC. Translating gives CASSFIRGHGDTF.

The V and J genes are TRBV28 and TRBJ2-7, with 10 bases fitting TRBD1. The germline CDR1 and CDR2 sequences are MDHEN and SYDVKM. This CDR3 spans 13 amino acids. V shed 6 bases and J 7 bases; nucleotides not matched to a gene: 6. For the CDR3, the DNA is TGTGCCAGCAGGGGACAGGGGACGCGAGAGCAGTACTTC. Translation: CASRGQGTREQYF.

This clonotype was observed a handful of times. The V call is TRBV24-1, the J call TRBJ2-1; D possibly corresponds to TRBD2 (6 bases). The CDR3 consists of 12 residues. V was trimmed by 4 bases and J by 13 bases, leaving 13 bases between them. CDR1 and CDR2 from the germline V gene are KGHDR and SFDVKD. The DNA for the CDR3 is TGTGCCACCAGTGACCCCGGGACTGCACAGTTCTTC. This translates into CATSDPGTAQFF.